These 27 T cell receptor beta chains were sequenced from one sample in a study of breast tumors, draining lymph nodes, adjacent tissues. TCRdb itself ran the multiplex PCR reads through MiXCR, one entry per CDR3 protein. The sample lists 290,000 or so distinct CDR3 sequences, about 30% occurring once. Axillary draining lymph nodes of breast cancer patients supplied the node samples. The specimen was axillary lymph node tissue. These receptors were obtained from a female donor with breast cancer. Some clones in this sample may be carry-over from other donors' samples.

This clonotype was found many times. The chain joins TRBV12-3 or TRBV12-4 to TRBJ1-2, with D perhaps matching TRBD1 (5 bases). Trimming took off 6 bases at V and 7 bases at J, with 18 bases between the two ends. CDR3 length: 14 amino acids. The DNA of the CDR3 is TGTGCCAGCAGCTTCTACGACAGAGTGGGTGGCTACACCTTC. It translates to CASSFYDRVGGYTF.

This clonotype was seen repeatedly, ten times or more. J is TRBJ2-7 and V is TRBV6-1; D possibly matches TRBD1 or TRBD2 (5 bases each). The CDR3 extends over 14 amino acids. In germline, CDR1 is MNHNS, CDR2 SASEGT. Trimming removed 9 bases at V and 6 bases at J, with 21 bases between. CDR3 region: CARSRDPPPSEQYF. CDR3 DNA: TGTGCCAGGTCCCGGGACCCCCCTCCCTCCGAGCAGTACTTC.

On this clonotype itself: It may be a read error: a sequence one base away is much more abundant. The V call is TRBV7-2, the J call TRBJ1-3; maybe TRBD1 (5 bases). Germline loops: CDR1 SGHTA, CDR2 FQGNSA. The CDR3 sequence is 17 residues long. Written as DNA, the CDR3 is TGTGCCAGCAGCCAAGGGCGGGCGAGGGGTCCCGGAAACCCCATATATTTT. Translating it yields CASSQGRARGPGNPIYF.

This clonotype came up many times. V usage is TRBV5-1 and J usage is TRBJ2-2, with a weak D call TRBD1 (5 bases). Per the germline V gene, CDR1 is SGHRS and CDR2 is YFSETQ. With 2 bases removed from V and 1 base from J, the gap between germline ends came to 15 bases. The length of the CDR3 is 17 residues. The CDR3 sequence is CASSFDPQGRNTGELFF. For the CDR3, the DNA is TGCGCCAGCAGCTTCGACCCGCAGGGCAGGAACACCGGGGAGCTGTTTTTT.

This clonotype was seen ten or more times. The chain employs TRBV7-8 and TRBJ2-1, with 14 bases matching TRBD2. This CDR3 spans 16 amino acids. The germline V gene has CDR1 SGHVS and CDR2 FQNEAQ. The ends lost 4 bases at V and 7 bases at J; junction bases unmatched: 6. CDR3 bases: TGTGCCAGCAGCTGGGGGACTAGCGGGAGTAGGAATGAGCAGTTCTTC. This gives the protein CASSWGTSGSRNEQFF.

There are a few counts of this clonotype. The chain joins TRBV27 to TRBJ1-5; D is uncertain. The V gene's germline CDR1 is MNHEY and CDR2 SMNVEV (reference sequence). The V and J ends lost 9 bases and 4 bases respectively, with 16 bases between them. The CDR3 loop spans 14 amino acids. The CDR3 sequence is CASASLGGNQPQHF. CDR3 nucleotides: TGTGCCAGTGCCTCATTGGGAGGAAATCAGCCCCAGCATTTT.

Of note for this clonotype: Germline and junction disagree at one end, which may indicate a read error. The chain links TRBV14 to TRBJ1-4, with D tentatively TRBD1 (6 bases). In germline, CDR1 is SGHDN, CDR2 FVKESK. The CDR3 has 14 residues. The CDR3, as DNA: TGTGCCAGCAGCCCTAAGGACAGAGCTGAAAAGCTGTTTTTT. Translating it yields CASSPKDRAEKLFF.

This clonotype was detected many times. The chain couples TRBV20-1 to TRBJ2-7; 9 bases fit TRBD1. V shed 5 bases, J shed 6 bases, and the junction held 8 bases outside the gene matches. CDR1 is DFQATT and CDR2 is SNEGSKA in the germline V gene (reference sequence). The CDR3 sequence is 13 residues long. The CDR3 loop is CSAAGQGRSEQYF. The CDR3 DNA reads as TGCAGTGCTGCGGGACAGGGCCGTTCCGAGCAGTACTTC.

On this clonotype: A much larger clone differs by one base, so this may be a read error. The chain has TRBV19 and TRBJ2-7, with TRBD1 as a possible D gene (5 bases). Germline assignment: CDR1 LNHDA and CDR2 SQIVND (reference sequence). The CDR3 loop spans 14 amino acids. The DNA for the CDR3 is TGTGCCGGTAGTGGACGACAGACCAACTACGAGCAGTACTTC. Its translation: CAGSGRQTNYEQYF.

The table lists this clonotype with many counts. CDR3 coding DNA: TGCAGTGCTACAACCTTCCCGGGGGGGTACTACGAGCAGTACTTC. Translating gives CSATTFPGGYYEQYF. The rearrangement uses TRBV20-1 and TRBJ2-7; 8 bases align to TRBD2. From germline, CDR1 is DFQATT and CDR2 SNEGSKA (reference sequence). V trimming: 4 bases; J trimming: 3 bases; junction bases outside the gene matches: 11. The CDR3 length is 15 residues.

The rearrangement links TRBV10-3 to TRBJ1-2, with D possibly TRBD1 on 6 matching bases. In germline, CDR1 is ENHRY, CDR2 SYGVKD. V shed 5 bases and J shed 2 bases, with 9 bases lying between them. This CDR3 is built from 13 residues. The CDR3 is CAISITGNYGYTF. CDR3 nucleotide sequence: TGTGCCATCAGTATAACAGGGAACTATGGCTACACCTTC.

This clonotype was seen ten or more times. The chain recombines TRBV10-1 with TRBJ2-3; D ambiguous. With 3 bases removed from V and 0 bases from J, the gap between germline ends came to 4 bases. The CDR3 sequence is 13 residues long. CDR1 and CDR2 from the germline V gene are WNHNN and SYGVQD (reference sequence). CDR3 sequence reads: CASSDASTDTQYF. The CDR3, as DNA: TGCGCCAGCAGTGATGCTAGCACAGATACGCAGTATTTT.

In this sample, this clonotype turned up many times. The gene calls are TRBV11-2 and TRBJ2-7, with 7 bases that match TRBD1. The J segment lost 5 bases and the V segment lost 5 bases, leaving 9 bases of the junction unmatched. Per the germline V gene, CDR1 is SGHAT and CDR2 is FQNNGV. This CDR3 has 14 residues. The DNA of the CDR3 is TGTGCCAGCAGCCCGACCGGGACAGTCGACGAGCAGTACTTC. Its translation is CASSPTGTVDEQYF.

The chain recombines TRBV6-5 with TRBJ2-1, with D possibly matching TRBD2 (5 bases). Trimming shortened V by 6 bases and J by 4 bases, and 22 bases separated the two germline ends. The CDR3 is 17 residues long. CDR1 is MNHEY, CDR2 SVGAGI, per germline. Written as DNA, the CDR3 is TGTGCCAGCAGGGCCTCGAGTCGGGATGGACCATACAATGAGCAGTTCTTC. It translates to CASRASSRDGPYNEQFF.

This clonotype was recorded many times. This rearrangement joins TRBV7-2 to TRBJ1-5; D unresolved. V was trimmed by 3 bases and J by 0 bases, leaving 3 bases between them. CDR1 and CDR2 (germline): SGHTA, FQGNSA. The CDR3 runs 13 residues. The CDR3 sequence is CASSFGSNQPQHF. The CDR3 nucleotides are TGTGCCAGCAGCTTCGGTAGCAATCAGCCCCAGCATTTT.

V and J are TRBV27 and TRBJ2-7; a possible D gene is TRBD2 (5 bases). Trimming left V 3 bases short and J 6 bases short, with 6 bases between. The CDR3 has 11 residues. CDR1 is MNHEY, CDR2 SMNVEV, per germline (reference sequence). In DNA form, the CDR3 reads TGTGCCAGCAGTTTTGGGAGCGAGCAGTACTTC. Its translation: CASSFGSEQYF.

Turning to this clonotype: Possible read error: a much larger clone is one base away. It is likely a read error, because the conserved phenylalanine at the end of the CDR3 is missing. This chain links TRBV5-1 with TRBJ2-5; the D is unclear. The CDR3 length is 13 residues. The V gene's germline CDR1 is SGHRS and CDR2 YFSETQ. Trimming stripped 4 bases from V and 3 bases from J, with 10 bases between. The CDR3, as DNA: TGCGCCAGCAGCCAGGTGATCAAAGAGACCCAGTACTCC. The encoded protein is CASSQVIKETQYS.

The rearrangement joins TRBV19 to TRBJ2-2; weak D call: TRBD2 (6 bases). Per the germline V gene, CDR1 is LNHDA and CDR2 is SQIVND (reference sequence). Trimming took off 5 bases at V and 0 bases at J, with 10 bases between the two ends. The CDR3 contains 15 residues. Here the CDR3 DNA reads TGTGCCAGTAGTGTGGAGGGGTCGAACACCGGGGAGCTGTTTTTT. Translated: CASSVEGSNTGELFF.

The chain links TRBV20-1 to TRBJ2-2, with unresolved D. V was trimmed by 0 bases and J by 6 bases, leaving 5 bases between them. The CDR3 is 12 amino acids. Per germline, CDR1 DFQATT and CDR2 SNEGSKA (reference sequence). CDR3 sequence (DNA): TGCAGTGCTAGAGATTGTCCCGGGGAGCTGTTTTTT. Residues: CSARDCPGELFF.

As to this clonotype: Since the CDR3 does not end with the conserved phenylalanine or tryptophan, this likely comes from a read error. The DNA is left out, because the CDR3 cannot be placed on it with certainty; the CDR3 is given as TCRdb lists it. J is TRBJ2-3 and V is TRBV29-1; TRBD1 is the table's D call and was not checked against the DNA. With termini counted, the CDR3 has 8 amino acids. Looked up from germline, CDR1 is SQVTM and CDR2 is ANQGSEA. The CDR3 is CSVEGRGG.

Comment on this clonotype: At one boundary the junction diverges from the germline segment, which might be a read error. Here the CDR3 reads CATSRAGVLSSYGQYF. The CDR3 DNA is TGTGCCACCAGCAGAGCGGGAGTGCTAAGCTCCTACGGGCAGTACTTC. The chain couples TRBV15 to TRBJ2-7; perhaps TRBD2 as D (6 bases). This CDR3 region has 16 residues. Germline CDR1 and CDR2: LNHNV and YYDKDF (reference sequence).

At least ten counts were recorded for this clonotype. V gene TRBV20-1 combines with J gene TRBJ2-7, with 7 bases aligning to TRBD2. Germline loops: CDR1 DFQATT, CDR2 SNEGSKA (reference sequence). This CDR3 is built from 16 residues. The J segment lost 3 bases and the V segment lost 0 bases, leaving 11 bases of the junction unmatched. CDR3 nucleotides: TGCAGTGCTAGAGATAGGTCTAGCGGAGTTGTCTACGAGCAGTACTTC. Protein sequence: CSARDRSSGVVYEQYF.

In this sample, this clonotype turned up many times. The chain has TRBV6-1 and TRBJ2-3, with TRBD2 matching over 12 bases. The length of the CDR3 is 17 residues. CDR1 is MNHNS and CDR2 is SASEGT in the germline V gene. Trimming removed 0 bases from V and 2 bases from J; junction bases left unmatched: 3. The DNA for the CDR3 is TGTGCCAGCAGTGAAGCAGGACTAGCGGGAAACACAGATACGCAGTATTTT. Amino acids: CASSEAGLAGNTDTQYF.

The chain is built from TRBV2 and TRBJ2-3; 13 bases fit TRBD2. CDR1 SNHLY and CDR2 FYNNEI come from the germline V gene. The CDR3 runs to 18 residues. V dropped 5 bases and J dropped 2; count of bases not matched to a gene: 10. The CDR3 loop reads CASSSYGLAGVITDTQYF. The CDR3 DNA reads as TGTGCCAGCAGTTCCTACGGACTAGCGGGAGTTATCACAGATACGCAGTATTTT.

In this sample, this clonotype turned up many times. The chain couples TRBV12-3 or TRBV12-4 to TRBJ2-3; TRBD2 is a possible D gene (6 bases). The CDR3 contains 16 residues. V lost 6 bases and J 4 bases, leaving 20 bases between the germline ends. DNA of the CDR3: TGTGCCAGCAGCAGGGACTCCCGTGGGTACTCAGATACGCAGTATTTT. Its protein is CASSRDSRGYSDTQYF.

The chain is built from TRBV24-1 and TRBJ1-2; 10 bases map to TRBD1. The J segment lost 5 bases and the V segment lost 4 bases, leaving 6 bases of the junction unmatched. The CDR3 length is 15 residues. Germline V CDR1 and CDR2: KGHDR, SFDVKD. In DNA, the CDR3 is TGTGCCACCAGTGACCAAGACAGGGGGCGGTATGGCTACACCTTC. This codes for CATSDQDRGRYGYTF.

This clonotype has more than one count but fewer than ten. The V and J genes are TRBV6-1 and TRBJ1-5, with D possibly matching TRBD1 (6 bases). This CDR3 has 14 amino acids. The ends were cut back, 8 bases at V and 1 base at J, with 12 bases in the middle. Per the germline V gene, CDR1 is MNHNS and CDR2 is SASEGT. CDR3 sequence: CASWGGASNQPQHF. Here the CDR3 DNA reads TGTGCCAGCTGGGGGGGCGCAAGCAATCAGCCCCAGCATTTT.